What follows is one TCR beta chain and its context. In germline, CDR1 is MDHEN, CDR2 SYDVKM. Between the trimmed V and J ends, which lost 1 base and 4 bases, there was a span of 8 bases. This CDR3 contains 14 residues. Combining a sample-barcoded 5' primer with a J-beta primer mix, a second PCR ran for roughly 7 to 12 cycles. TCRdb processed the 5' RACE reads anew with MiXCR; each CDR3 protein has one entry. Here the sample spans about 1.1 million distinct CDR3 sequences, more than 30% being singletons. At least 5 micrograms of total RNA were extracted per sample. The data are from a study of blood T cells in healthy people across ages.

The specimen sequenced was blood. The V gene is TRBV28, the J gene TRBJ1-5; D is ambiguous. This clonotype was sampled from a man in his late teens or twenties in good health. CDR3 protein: CASSLSGENQPQHF. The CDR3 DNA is TGTGCCAGCAGTTTATCTGGGGAAAATCAGCCCCAGCATTTT.